These T cell receptor beta chains were read from a single sample in a study of blood T cell repertoires in COVID-19. TCRdb keeps only in-frame clones here, not all; method: immunoSEQ multiplex PCR. The repertoire has roughly 7,200 clones, about nine tenths of them found once; the top ten carry more than 9%. Material: peripheral blood. The source is a man between 65 and 85 years old with active COVID-19. CDR3s include the opening cysteine and the closing phenylalanine or tryptophan. Each record gives: J gene, D gene, V gene, clone size, CDR3 protein, CDR3 DNA. D genes are given only for firm matches. Not every row has a clone size; where given, it reads once, few, many or a size class.

TRBJ1-4 | - | TRBV4-1 | once | CASSLGSRNEKLFF | TGCGCCAGCAGCCTGGGCAGCCGCAATGAAAAACTGTTTTTT
TRBJ1-6 | - | TRBV11-2 | once | CASSLGSGVGNSPLHF | TGTGCCAGCAGCTTAGGATCAGGGGTGGGCAATTCACCCCTCCACTTT
TRBJ1-1 | - | TRBV4-2 | - | CASSQESSGWTEAFF | TGTGCCAGCAGCCAAGAGTCGTCAGGGTGGACTGAAGCTTTCTTT
TRBJ2-1 | TRBD1 | TRBV11-2 | once | CASSYRTGADEQFF | TGTGCCAGCAGTTACCGGACAGGGGCAGATGAGCAGTTCTTC
TRBJ2-1 | TRBD2 | TRBV7-3 | - | CASSLAGGPYNEQFF | TGTGCCAGCAGCTTAGCGGGGGGACCTTACAATGAGCAGTTCTTC
TRBJ1-2 | TRBD1 | TRBV5-4 | - | CASSRDRLGGYTF | TGTGCCAGCAGCAGGGACAGGCTTGGCGGCTACACCTTC
TRBJ1-2 | - | TRBV4-3 | few | CASSQDRGLSPNYGYTF | TGCGCCAGCAGCCAAGACAGGGGCCTATCCCCTAACTATGGCTACACCTTC
TRBJ2-3 | TRBD2 | TRBV4-2 | - | CASSPRGGIADTQYF | TGTGCCAGCAGCCCCCGGGGGGGCATCGCAGATACGCAGTATTTT
TRBJ2-7 | - | TRBV3-1/TRBV3-2 | - | CASSQTPGNYYEQYF | TGTGCCAGCAGCCAAACTCCGGGAAATTACTACGAGCAGTACTTC
TRBJ1-2 | - | TRBV3-1/TRBV3-2 | - | CASSRTGGEVNYGYTF | TGTGCCAGCAGCCGGACTGGGGGCGAGGTAAACTATGGCTACACCTTC
TRBJ2-7 | TRBD1 | TRBV7-3 | - | CASSLPRQGAYEQYF | TGTGCCAGCAGCCTCCCTCGCCAGGGGGCCTACGAGCAGTACTTC
TRBJ2-7 | TRBD1 | TRBV5-5 | - | CASSWDRSTTGQYF | TGTGCCAGCAGCTGGGACAGGAGTACTACGGGGCAGTACTTC
TRBJ2-7 | - | TRBV4-1 | - | CASSQVWLAQNEQYF | TGCGCCAGCAGCCAAGTGTGGCTGGCCCAGAACGAGCAGTACTTC